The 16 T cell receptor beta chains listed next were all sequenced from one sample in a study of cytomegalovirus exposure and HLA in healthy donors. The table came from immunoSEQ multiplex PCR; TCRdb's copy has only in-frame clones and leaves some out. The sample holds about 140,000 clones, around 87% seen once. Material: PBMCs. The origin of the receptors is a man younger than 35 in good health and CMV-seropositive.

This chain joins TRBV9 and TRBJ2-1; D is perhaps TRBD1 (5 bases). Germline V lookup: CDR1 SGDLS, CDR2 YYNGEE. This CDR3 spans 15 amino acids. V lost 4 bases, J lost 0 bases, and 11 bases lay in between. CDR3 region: CASSTGSSSYNEQFF. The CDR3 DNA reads TGTGCCAGCAGCACAGGTTCGAGCTCCTACAATGAGCAGTTCTTC.

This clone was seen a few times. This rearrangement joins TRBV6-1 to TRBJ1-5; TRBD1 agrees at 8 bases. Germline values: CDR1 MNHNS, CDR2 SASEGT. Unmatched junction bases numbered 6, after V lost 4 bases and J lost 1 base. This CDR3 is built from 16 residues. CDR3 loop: CASSGGQDLSNQPQHF. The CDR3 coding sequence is TGTGCCAGCAGTGGGGGACAGGACCTAAGCAATCAGCCCCAGCATTTT.

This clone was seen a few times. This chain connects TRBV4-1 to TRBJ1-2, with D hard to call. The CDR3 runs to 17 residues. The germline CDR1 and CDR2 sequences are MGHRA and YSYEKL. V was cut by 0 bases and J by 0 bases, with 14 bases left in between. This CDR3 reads CASSQDVGLRPNYGYTF. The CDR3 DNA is TGCGCCAGCAGCCAAGATGTTGGGCTACGACCTAACTATGGCTACACCTTC.

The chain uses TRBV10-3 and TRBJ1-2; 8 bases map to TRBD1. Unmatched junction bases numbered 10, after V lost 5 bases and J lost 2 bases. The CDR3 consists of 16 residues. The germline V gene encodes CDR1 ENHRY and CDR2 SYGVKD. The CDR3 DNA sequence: TGTGCCATCAGTCTTGGACAGGGTGGTTCGAACTATGGCTACACCTTC. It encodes CAISLGQGGSNYGYTF.

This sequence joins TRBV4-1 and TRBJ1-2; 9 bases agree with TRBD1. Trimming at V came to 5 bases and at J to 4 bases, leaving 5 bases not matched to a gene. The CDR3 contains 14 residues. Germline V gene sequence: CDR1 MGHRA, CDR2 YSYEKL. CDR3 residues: CASSKQGAGYGYTF. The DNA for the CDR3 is TGCGCCAGCAGCAAACAGGGGGCGGGCTATGGCTACACCTTC.

CDR3 nucleotides: TGTGCCAGCAGTGAACTAGTAGATTATTATGGCTACACCTTC. It yields the protein CASSELVDYYGYTF. V usage is TRBV2 and J usage is TRBJ1-2; D ambiguous. The CDR3 sequence is 14 residues long. V lost 2 bases and J lost 5, with 12 bases in between. CDR1 and CDR2 (germline): SNHLY, FYNNEI.

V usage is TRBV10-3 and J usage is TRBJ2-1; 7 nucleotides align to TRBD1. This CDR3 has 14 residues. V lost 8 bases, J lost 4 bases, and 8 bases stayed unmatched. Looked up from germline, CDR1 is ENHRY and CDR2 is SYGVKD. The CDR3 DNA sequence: TGTGCCATCGCTTTCCGGGACAGATACAATGAGCAGTTCTTC. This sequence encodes CAIAFRDRYNEQFF.

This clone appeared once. As DNA, the CDR3 is TGTGCCAGCAGCTGGTCCGGGACTAGCGGGGGGGCACAGGAGCAGTTCTTC. Translation gives CASSWSGTSGGAQEQFF. The chain recombines TRBV11-2 with TRBJ2-1; 16 bases match TRBD2. The germline V gene has CDR1 SGHAT and CDR2 FQNNGV. V was pared by 4 bases and J by 10 bases, with 10 bases of the junction left unmatched. The CDR3 consists of 17 residues.

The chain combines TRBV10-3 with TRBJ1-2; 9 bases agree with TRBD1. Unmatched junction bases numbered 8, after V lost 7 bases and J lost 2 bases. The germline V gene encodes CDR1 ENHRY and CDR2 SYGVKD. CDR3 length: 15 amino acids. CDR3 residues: CAITGTGRGNYGYTF. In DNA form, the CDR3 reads TGTGCCATCACGGGGACAGGGAGAGGGAACTATGGCTACACCTTC.

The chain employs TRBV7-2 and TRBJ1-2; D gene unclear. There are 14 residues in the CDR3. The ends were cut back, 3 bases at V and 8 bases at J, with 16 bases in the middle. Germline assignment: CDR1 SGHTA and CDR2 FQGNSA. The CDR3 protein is CASSFDRQLGGYTF. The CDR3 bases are TGTGCCAGCAGCTTTGATCGGCAGCTAGGCGGCTACACCTTC.

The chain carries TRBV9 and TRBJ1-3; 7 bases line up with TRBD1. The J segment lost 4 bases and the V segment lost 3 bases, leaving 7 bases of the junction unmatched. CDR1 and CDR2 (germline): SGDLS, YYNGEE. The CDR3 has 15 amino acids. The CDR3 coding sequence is TGTGCCAGCAGCGCCTTGACAGGGTCAGGAAACACCATATATTTT. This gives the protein CASSALTGSGNTIYF.

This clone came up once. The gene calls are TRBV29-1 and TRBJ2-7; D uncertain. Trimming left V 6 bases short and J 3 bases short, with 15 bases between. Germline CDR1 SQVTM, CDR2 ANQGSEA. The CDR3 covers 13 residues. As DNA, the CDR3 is TGCAGCGTGACAAACCCTTCTGGCTACGAGCAGTACTTC. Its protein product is CSVTNPSGYEQYF.

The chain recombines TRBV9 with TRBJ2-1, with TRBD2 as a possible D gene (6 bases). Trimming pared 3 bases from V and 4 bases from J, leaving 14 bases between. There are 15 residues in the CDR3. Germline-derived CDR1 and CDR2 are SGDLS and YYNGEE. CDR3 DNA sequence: TGTGCCAGCAGCGCAACGGGACTCATATACAATGAGCAGTTCTTC. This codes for CASSATGLIYNEQFF.

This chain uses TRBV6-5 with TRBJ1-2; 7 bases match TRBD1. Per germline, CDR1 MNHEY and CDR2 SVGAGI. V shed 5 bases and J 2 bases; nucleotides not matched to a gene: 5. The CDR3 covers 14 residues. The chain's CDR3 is CASSRDRSNYGYTF. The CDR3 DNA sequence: TGTGCCAGCAGTCGGGACAGATCAAACTATGGCTACACCTTC.

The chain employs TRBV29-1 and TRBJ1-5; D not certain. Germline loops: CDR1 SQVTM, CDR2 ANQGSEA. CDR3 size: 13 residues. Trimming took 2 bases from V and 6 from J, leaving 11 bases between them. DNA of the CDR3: TGCAGCGTTGAAATCTCGGAGAGTCAGCCCCAGCATTTT. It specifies CSVEISESQPQHF.

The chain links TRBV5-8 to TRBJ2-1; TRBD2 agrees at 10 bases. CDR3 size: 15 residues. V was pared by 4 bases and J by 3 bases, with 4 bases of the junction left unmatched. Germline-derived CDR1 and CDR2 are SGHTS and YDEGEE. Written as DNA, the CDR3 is TGTGCCAGCAGCCATAGCGGGGGGAACTACAATGAGCAGTTCTTC. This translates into CASSHSGGNYNEQFF.